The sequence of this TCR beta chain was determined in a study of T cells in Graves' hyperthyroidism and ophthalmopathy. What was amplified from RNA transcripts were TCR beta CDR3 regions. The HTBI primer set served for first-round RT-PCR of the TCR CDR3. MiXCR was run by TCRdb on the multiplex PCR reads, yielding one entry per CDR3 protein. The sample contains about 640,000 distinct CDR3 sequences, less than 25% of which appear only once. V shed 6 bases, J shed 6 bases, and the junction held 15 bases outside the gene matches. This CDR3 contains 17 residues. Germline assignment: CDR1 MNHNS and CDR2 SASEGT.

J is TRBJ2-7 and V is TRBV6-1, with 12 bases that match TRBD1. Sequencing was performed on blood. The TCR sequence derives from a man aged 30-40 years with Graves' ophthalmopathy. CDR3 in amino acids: CASSLAPPGTGGTEQYF. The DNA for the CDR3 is TGTGCCAGCAGCTTGGCCCCCCCCGGGACAGGGGGCACCGAGCAGTACTTC.